This entry lists 32 T cell receptor beta chains sequenced from one sample in a study of a mutant IDH1 vaccine in newly diagnosed glioma. Generated by immunoSEQ multiplex PCR, the TCRdb table keeps only in-frame clones and is missing some. The data contain fewer than 70,000 clones, under 90% of them singletons. Their specific antigens are unknown. Time point given: week 11, during vaccination. Vaccinated patients received 300 ug of mutant IDH1 20-mer peptide per dose, with topical imiquimod. The sample consisted of PBMCs, taken from a glioma patient whose treatment included an IDH1 peptide vaccine. Receptors were obtained from a man aged 25 to 40 with glioma.

The chain recombines TRBV28 with TRBJ2-6; D gene ambiguous. Between the trimmed V and J ends, which lost 3 bases and 4 bases, there was a span of 10 bases. The CDR3 is made up of 15 amino acids. The germline V gene encodes CDR1 MDHEN and CDR2 SYDVKM. This CDR3 reads CASSFESSGANVLTF. In DNA, the CDR3 is TGTGCCAGCAGTTTCGAAAGTTCCGGGGCCAACGTCCTGACTTTC. Supplemented by reference TRBV28 and TRBJ2-6, the full variable domain reads DVKVTQSSRYLVKRTGEKVFLECVQDMDHENMFWYRQDPGLGLRLIYFSYDVKMKEKGDIPEGYSVSREKKERFSLILESASTNQTSMYLCASSFESSGANVLTFGAGSRLTVL.

The rearrangement joins TRBV5-1 to TRBJ2-2; D gene unclear. This CDR3 spans 13 amino acids. V was clipped by 3 bases and J by 7 bases, with 10 bases between them. Germline assignment: CDR1 SGHRS and CDR2 YFSETQ. Here the CDR3 reads CASSSRPFGELFF. The CDR3 DNA follows: TGCGCCAGCAGCTCCAGACCTTTCGGGGAGCTGTTTTTT.

The genes are TRBV6-1 and TRBJ2-1; 8 nucleotides agree with TRBD2. The length of the CDR3 is 15 residues. The V segment lost 6 bases and the J segment 4 bases; nucleotides outside the gene matches: 8. Per germline, CDR1 MNHNS and CDR2 SASEGT. The CDR3 sequence: CASSRGGADYNEQFF. The CDR3 DNA sequence: TGTGCCAGCAGCCGGGGGGGCGCGGATTACAATGAGCAGTTCTTC.

V is TRBV5-1 and J is TRBJ2-5; perhaps D is TRBD1 or TRBD2 (5 bases each). The CDR3 contains 13 residues. The germline V and J ends were trimmed by 2 bases and 1 base, with 6 bases remaining between them. Germline CDR1 and CDR2: SGHRS and YFSETQ. The CDR3 coding sequence is TGCGCCAGCAGCTTTGGGACCCAAGAGACCCAGTACTTC. This translates into CASSFGTQETQYF.

The gene calls are TRBV5-4 and TRBJ1-1; no reliable D call. V lost 4 bases to trimming and J lost 1 base, with 5 bases between them. The CDR3 is 12 amino acids. CDR1 is SGHNT, CDR2 YYREEE, per germline (reference sequence). The CDR3 DNA follows: TGTGCCAGCAGCCGTGGGAACACTGAAGCTTTCTTT. It encodes CASSRGNTEAFF.

The V gene is TRBV27, the J gene TRBJ2-1; 13 positions match TRBD2. V dropped 5 bases and J dropped 9; count of bases not matched to a gene: 4. This CDR3 is built from 14 residues. Germline V gene sequence: CDR1 MNHEY, CDR2 SMNVEV (reference sequence). The CDR3 is CASSGTSGVPEQFF. CDR3 nucleotide sequence: TGTGCCAGCAGTGGGACTAGCGGGGTCCCTGAGCAGTTCTTC.

The chain links TRBV30 to TRBJ1-5, with a tentative D call TRBD1 (6 bases). Germline V lookup: CDR1 GTSNPN, CDR2 SVGIG (reference sequence). V lost 2 bases to trimming and J lost 4 bases, with 12 bases between them. CDR3 length equals 14 residues. The CDR3 nucleotides read TGTGCCTGGAGTCGACAGGTGGGAAATCAGCCCCAGCATTTT. It codes for CAWSRQVGNQPQHF.

The chain has TRBV6-6 and TRBJ1-1; D is ambiguous. The V gene's germline CDR1 is MNHNY and CDR2 SVGAGI (reference sequence). CDR3 length equals 13 residues. V lost 7 bases and J lost 2, with 11 bases in between. In DNA, the CDR3 is TGTGCCAGCAAGTTACAGCTAAACACTGAAGCTTTCTTT. Its translation: CASKLQLNTEAFF.

J is TRBJ2-4 and V is TRBV13; no clear D. Trimming removed 2 bases at V and 9 bases at J, with 8 bases between. This CDR3 is built from 12 residues. CDR1 is PRHDT, CDR2 FYEKMQ, per germline (reference sequence). CDR3 DNA sequence: TGTGCCAGCAGCTTATCCCCCGGCATTCAGTACTTC. Translated, it gives CASSLSPGIQYF.

This clone occurred a few times. V and J are TRBV10-3 and TRBJ2-3; D is possibly TRBD1 (6 bases). Germline V gives CDR1 ENHRY, CDR2 SYGVKD. The ends were cut back, 3 bases at V and 2 bases at J, with 15 bases in the middle. There are 16 residues in the CDR3. The CDR3 DNA reads as TGTGCCATCAGTGATTCGACAGGTTCCCCCACAGATACGCAGTATTTT. Translating gives CAISDSTGSPTDTQYF.

This chain connects TRBV27 to TRBJ2-4; possibly TRBD1 for D (6 bases). The CDR3 is 18 amino acids. V was pared by 6 bases and J by 0 bases, with 21 bases between. CDR1 and CDR2 (germline): MNHEY, SMNVEV (reference sequence). CDR3 coding DNA: TGTGCCAGCAGCCCAACGTGGAACAGGGATGCAGCCAAAAACATTCAGTACTTC. Protein sequence: CASSPTWNRDAAKNIQYF.

The chain uses TRBV28 and TRBJ2-5, with D perhaps matching TRBD1 (6 bases). Per the germline V gene, CDR1 is MDHEN and CDR2 is SYDVKM. CDR3 length equals 16 residues. Trimming left V 6 bases short and J 2 bases short, with 19 bases between. CDR3 sequence: CASSLRGSWQQETQYF. As DNA, the CDR3 is TGTGCCAGCAGCCTAAGGGGGAGTTGGCAACAAGAGACCCAGTACTTC.

V is TRBV7-2 and J is TRBJ2-7; 7 positions agree with TRBD1. The germline V gene has CDR1 SGHTA and CDR2 FQGNSA. With V trimmed by 5 bases and J by 2 bases, 9 bases remained unmatched. The CDR3 runs to 15 residues. The CDR3 nucleotides read TGTGCCAGCAGCCCAAAGTGGGACAGACCCTACGAGCAGTACTTC. As protein: CASSPKWDRPYEQYF.

The chain recombines TRBV6-6 with TRBJ2-2, with TRBD1 matching over 9 bases. Unmatched junction bases numbered 1, after V lost 7 bases and J lost 1 base. The germline CDR1 and CDR2 sequences are MNHNY and SVGAGI (reference sequence). The CDR3 runs 14 residues. The CDR3 DNA reads as TGTGCCAGCAAGGGACAGGGGAACACCGGGGAGCTGTTTTTT. Its translation is CASKGQGNTGELFF.

V usage is TRBV28 and J usage is TRBJ2-7; the D is unclear. Germline assignment: CDR1 MDHEN and CDR2 SYDVKM. There are 14 residues in the CDR3. Between the trimmed V and J ends, which lost 7 bases and 1 base, there was a span of 14 bases. In DNA form, the CDR3 reads TGTGCCAGCATCAAGAGTGGGTCATCCTACGAGCAGTACTTC. Amino acids: CASIKSGSSYEQYF.

The chain is built from TRBV4-2 and TRBJ1-3; no clear D. CDR1 is LGHNA and CDR2 is YNFKEQ in the germline V gene. Trimming cost V 2 bases and J 0 bases, with 14 bases left between them. CDR3 length: 17 amino acids. The CDR3 region is CASSQSYLTSSGNTIYF. CDR3 DNA: TGTGCCAGCAGCCAATCGTATTTGACCTCCTCTGGAAACACCATATATTTT.

This clone was picked up a small number of times. This chain uses TRBV7-2 with TRBJ2-2; tentative D call: TRBD2 (6 bases). The CDR3 contains 13 residues. Germline values: CDR1 SGHTA, CDR2 FQGNSA. Trimming pared 5 bases from V and 6 bases from J, leaving 10 bases between. CDR3 nucleotides: TGTGCCAGCAGCGTAAGACTAGCCGGGGAGCTGTTTTTT. Amino acids: CASSVRLAGELFF.

V gene TRBV7-3 combines with J gene TRBJ2-7; D is possibly TRBD2 (7 bases). The CDR3 is made up of 14 amino acids. Germline CDR1 SGHTA, CDR2 FQGTGA. V was clipped by 5 bases and J by 6 bases, with 17 bases between them. DNA for the CDR3: TGTGCCAGCAGCCCCGGGGCGGGGGCGGGCGAGCAGTACTTC. It translates to CASSPGAGAGEQYF.

The chain combines TRBV11-1 with TRBJ2-3; 12 bases agree with TRBD2. V gave up 5 bases and J gave up 6 bases; unmatched junction bases: 6. The length of the CDR3 is 15 residues. Germline V lookup: CDR1 SGHAT, CDR2 FQDESV (reference sequence). The CDR3 spells CASSRGLAGLDTQYF. The CDR3 bases are TGTGCCAGCAGCAGGGGACTAGCGGGCCTGGATACGCAGTATTTT.

The chain employs TRBV2 and TRBJ2-7, with 7 bases matching TRBD1. The CDR3 totals 16 residues. Per the germline V gene, CDR1 is SNHLY and CDR2 is FYNNEI. V trimming: 8 bases; J trimming: 3 bases; junction bases outside the gene matches: 16. This chain's CDR3 is CASRDPPGQFSYEQYF. CDR3 coding DNA: TGTGCCAGCCGGGACCCCCCGGGACAGTTCAGCTACGAGCAGTACTTC.

The chain couples TRBV27 to TRBJ1-5; D possibly corresponds to TRBD1 (5 bases). Trimming shortened V by 5 bases and J by 4 bases, and 15 bases separated the two germline ends. CDR1 and CDR2 (germline): MNHEY, SMNVEV (reference sequence). The CDR3 loop spans 15 amino acids. Written as DNA, the CDR3 is TGTGCCAGCAGTACAGGTAAAGGGTCGAATCAGCCCCAGCATTTT. It yields the protein CASSTGKGSNQPQHF.

Only a few counts were recorded for this clone. V usage is TRBV7-2 and J usage is TRBJ1-1, with 8 positions matching TRBD1. Germline assignment: CDR1 SGHTA and CDR2 FQGNSA. The CDR3 is 17 residues long. Unmatched junction bases numbered 18, after V lost 5 bases and J lost 7 bases. CDR3 bases: TGTGCCAGCAGCATAACGCCGAACAGGGGGAGGTTCTTTGAAGCTTTCTTT. Protein sequence: CASSITPNRGRFFEAFF.

This chain uses TRBV5-4 with TRBJ1-2, with D maybe TRBD1 (5 bases). Trimming cost V 3 bases and J 4 bases, with 10 bases left between them. Germline V gives CDR1 SGHNT, CDR2 YYREEE (reference sequence). The CDR3 has 13 amino acids. CDR3 sequence reads: CASSYGTPYGYTF. CDR3 nucleotides: TGTGCCAGCAGCTACGGGACTCCCTATGGCTACACCTTC.

J is TRBJ2-5 and V is TRBV7-9, with 10 bases that match TRBD2. The CDR3 is 16 amino acids. The germline V gene encodes CDR1 SEHNR and CDR2 FQNEAQ (reference sequence). The ends lost 1 base at V and 0 bases at J; junction bases unmatched: 2. CDR3 in amino acids: CASSLGGLAYQETQYF. CDR3 coding DNA: TGTGCCAGCAGCTTAGGGGGACTAGCGTACCAAGAGACCCAGTACTTC.

The gene calls are TRBV28 and TRBJ1-1; D gene ambiguous. Trimming pared 9 bases from V and 5 bases from J, leaving 22 bases between. This CDR3 is built from 15 residues. CDR1 is MDHEN and CDR2 is SYDVKM in the germline V gene. As DNA, the CDR3 is TGTGCCAGTAAGAAATCGCGGGTAAGGATGACTGAAGCTTTCTTT. Its translation is CASKKSRVRMTEAFF.

This clone has a single count. The CDR3 region has the DNA TGTGCCAGCTCAACTTGGGGACTAGCCTCAGATACGCAGTATTTT. This encodes CASSTWGLASDTQYF. This chain links TRBV7-2 with TRBJ2-3; 9 nucleotides line up with TRBD2. Trimming cost V 8 bases and J 4 bases; bases outside gene matches: 10. In germline, CDR1 is SGHTA, CDR2 FQGNSA. The CDR3 loop spans 15 amino acids.

The V and J genes are TRBV19 and TRBJ2-7; D not resolved. Germline CDR1 reads LNHDA; CDR2 reads SQIVND (reference sequence). The CDR3 loop spans 13 amino acids. Trimming shortened V by 5 bases and J by 4 bases, and 12 bases separated the two germline ends. In DNA form, the CDR3 reads TGTGCCAGTAGTCCAGCAATCAGGTACGAGCAGTACTTC. This translates into CASSPAIRYEQYF.

The chain is built from TRBV7-9 and TRBJ2-3, with a possible D match to TRBD1 (6 bases). Trimming left V 4 bases short and J 1 base short, with 15 bases between. Germline V gives CDR1 SEHNR, CDR2 FQNEAQ (reference sequence). CDR3 size: 16 residues. Here the CDR3 DNA reads TGTGCCAGCAGCTCCCGACAGGTCAGGGGCACAGATACGCAGTATTTT. Its protein is CASSSRQVRGTDTQYF. The whole variable domain, filled in from reference TRBV7-9 and TRBJ2-3, reads DTGVSQNPRHKITKRGQNVTFRCDPISEHNRLYWYRQTLGQGPEFLTYFQNEAQLEKSRLLSDRFSAERPKGSFSTLEIQRTEQGDSAMYLCASSSRQVRGTDTQYFGPGTRLTVL.

The chain combines TRBV7-2 with TRBJ1-2; 8 positions agree with TRBD1. Germline values: CDR1 SGHTA, CDR2 FQGNSA. CDR3 length: 15 amino acids. V was pared by 1 base and J by 5 bases, with 6 bases of the junction left unmatched. The CDR3 DNA is TGTGCCAGCAGCTTAGATCAGGGGGCAGGTTATGGCTACACCTTC. This translates into CASSLDQGAGYGYTF.

V usage is TRBV27 and J usage is TRBJ1-2; D is perhaps TRBD1 (6 bases). Germline values: CDR1 MNHEY, CDR2 SMNVEV (reference sequence). The CDR3 is 16 residues long. Trimming pared 3 bases from V and 2 bases from J, leaving 16 bases between. The CDR3 DNA reads TGTGCCAGCAGTTTCCTTAGGGGCCAGGGGAACTATGGCTACACCTTC. This codes for CASSFLRGQGNYGYTF.

The chain links TRBV18 to TRBJ1-4, with unresolved D. The CDR3 is made up of 13 amino acids. V was shortened by 4 bases and J by 7 bases, with 10 bases between the two germline ends. CDR1 KGHSH and CDR2 LQKENI come from the germline V gene. CDR3 amino acids: CASSQARIEKLFF. CDR3 nucleotides: TGTGCCAGCTCACAGGCACGGATTGAAAAACTGTTTTTT.

The chain is built from TRBV28 and TRBJ2-3; 9 nucleotides agree with TRBD2. The V gene end was trimmed by 6 bases and the J gene end by 5 bases; junction bases not matched to a gene: 12. The CDR3 spans 16 residues. Germline V gives CDR1 MDHEN, CDR2 SYDVKM. CDR3 protein: CASSQGLSGGGDTQYF. CDR3 coding DNA: TGTGCCAGCAGCCAAGGCCTTAGCGGGGGCGGAGATACGCAGTATTTT. The whole variable domain, remainder taken from reference TRBV28 and TRBJ2-3, is DVKVTQSSRYLVKRTGEKVFLECVQDMDHENMFWYRQDPGLGLRLIYFSYDVKMKEKGDIPEGYSVSREKKERFSLILESASTNQTSMYLCASSQGLSGGGDTQYFGPGTRLTVL.